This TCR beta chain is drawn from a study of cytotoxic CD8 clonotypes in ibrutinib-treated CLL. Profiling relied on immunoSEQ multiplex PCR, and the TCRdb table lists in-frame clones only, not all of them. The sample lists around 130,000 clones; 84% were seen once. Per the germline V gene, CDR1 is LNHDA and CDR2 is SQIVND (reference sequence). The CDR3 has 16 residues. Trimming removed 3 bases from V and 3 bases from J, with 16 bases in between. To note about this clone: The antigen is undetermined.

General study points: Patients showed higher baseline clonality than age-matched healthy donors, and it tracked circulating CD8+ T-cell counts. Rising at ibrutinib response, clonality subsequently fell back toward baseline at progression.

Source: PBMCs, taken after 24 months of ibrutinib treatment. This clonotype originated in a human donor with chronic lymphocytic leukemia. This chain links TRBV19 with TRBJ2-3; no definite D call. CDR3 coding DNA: TGTGCCAGTAGTATTTTCACCACCGCACTAACAGATACGCAGTATTTT. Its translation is CASSIFTTALTDTQYF.